This T cell receptor (beta chain) was recovered during a study of blood T cell repertoires in COVID-19. Study background: Whether acute or convalescent, the COVID-19 samples came from the United States, Italy and Spain. T cells, B-cell-depleted T cells, or PBMCs provided the cDNA or gDNA that served as material.

CDR1 is KGHDR, CDR2 SFDVKD, per germline. The CDR3 extends over 15 amino acids. Trimming took 7 bases from V and 0 from J, leaving 12 bases between them. The assay was immunoSEQ multiplex PCR, and TCRdb's table has in-frame clones only and misses some. The sample consists of 270,000 or so clones, approximately 89% of them appearing once. The sequence came from a man aged 40-55 years with active or convalescent COVID-19. The genes are TRBV24-1 and TRBJ1-3; D is unclear. Sequenced sample: peripheral blood. The DNA of the CDR3 is TGTGCCACCAGCGATAGGAGAAACTCTGGAAACACCATATATTTT. Encoded protein: CATSDRRNSGNTIYF.